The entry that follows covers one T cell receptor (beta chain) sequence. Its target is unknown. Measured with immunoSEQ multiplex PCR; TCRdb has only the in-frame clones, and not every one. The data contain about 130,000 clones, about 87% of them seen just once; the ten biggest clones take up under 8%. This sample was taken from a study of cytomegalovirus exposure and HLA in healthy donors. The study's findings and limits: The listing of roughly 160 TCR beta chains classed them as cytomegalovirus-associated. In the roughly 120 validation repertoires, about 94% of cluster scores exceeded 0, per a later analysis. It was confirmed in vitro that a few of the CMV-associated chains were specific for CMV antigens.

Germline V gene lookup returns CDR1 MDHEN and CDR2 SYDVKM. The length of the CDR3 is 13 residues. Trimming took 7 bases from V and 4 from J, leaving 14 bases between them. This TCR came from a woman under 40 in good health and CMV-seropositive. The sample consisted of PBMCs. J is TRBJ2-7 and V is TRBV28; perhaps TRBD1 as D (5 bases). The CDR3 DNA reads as TGTGCCAGCACCGACAGTAAGGTATACGAGCAGTACTTC. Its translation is CASTDSKVYEQYF.